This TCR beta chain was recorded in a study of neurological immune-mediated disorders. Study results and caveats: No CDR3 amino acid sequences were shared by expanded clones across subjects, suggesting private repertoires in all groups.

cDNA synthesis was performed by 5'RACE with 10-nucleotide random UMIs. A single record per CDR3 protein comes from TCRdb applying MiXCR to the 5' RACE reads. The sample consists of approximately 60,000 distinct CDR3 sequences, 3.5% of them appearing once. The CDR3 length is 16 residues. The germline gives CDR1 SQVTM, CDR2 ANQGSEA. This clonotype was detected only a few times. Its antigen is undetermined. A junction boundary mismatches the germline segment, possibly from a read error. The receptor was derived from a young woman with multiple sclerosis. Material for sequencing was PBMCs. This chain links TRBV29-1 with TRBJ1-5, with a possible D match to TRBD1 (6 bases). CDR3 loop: CSAQGKGTYSNQPQNF. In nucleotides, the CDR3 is TGCAGCGCACAGGGAAAGGGGACTTATAGCAATCAGCCCCAGAATTTT. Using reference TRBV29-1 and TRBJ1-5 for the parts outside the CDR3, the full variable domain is SAVISQKPSRDICQRGTSLTIQCQVDSQVTMMFWYRQQPGQSLTLIATANQGSEATYESGFVIDKFPISRPNLTFSTLTVSNMSPEDSSIYLCSAQGKGTYSNQPQNFGDGTRLSIL.